The present entry profiles one T cell receptor (beta chain) with its context. Its antigen is not known. The CDR3 is 16 residues long. CDR1 and CDR2 (germline): SGHVS, FQNEAQ. Trimming removed 5 bases at V and 4 bases at J, with 20 bases between. Marrow obtained after transplant originated from the posterior iliac crest or elsewhere. The sample is drawn from a study of graft-versus-host responses after intestinal transplantation. Study-wide context: Multivisceral, liver-intestinal, or isolated intestinal transplants were performed in recipients. Anti-thymocyte globulin was used for induction in all recipients, who then took tacrolimus and steroids for approximately three years. Whole-study results and caveats: Across patients carrying graft-donor T cell macrochimerism, allografts held high graft-versus-host to host-versus-graft clonal ratios.

Data came from immunoSEQ multiplex PCR; TCRdb stores just in-frame clones and leaves some out. In the table there are approximately 14,000 clones, over 75% of which are singletons. This chain connects TRBV7-8 to TRBJ1-2; D unresolved. This material consisted of bone marrow, taken nearly 130 days after intestinal transplantation. The TCR comes from a human patient who received an intestinal transplant, so some T cells may come from the graft donor. The CDR3 DNA follows: TGTGCCAGCAGCGCATTTCTTACCCGAAAGACCTATGGCTACACCTTC. It encodes CASSAFLTRKTYGYTF.